This TCR beta chain was profiled in a study of response to subunit inactivated influenza vaccine. CDR3 size: 16 residues. The V and J ends lost 3 bases and 2 bases, in that order; junction bases with no gene match: 6. The germline V gene encodes CDR1 PRHDT and CDR2 FYEKMQ (reference sequence). Study-wide results and limits: The authors offered the suggestion that each seasonal influenza vaccination recruits few new T cells.

This clonotype was recorded a few times. The antigen is not known. One entry per CDR3 protein, called by TCRdb with MiXCR from the RT-PCR reads. The sample shows about 530,000 distinct CDR3 sequences, roughly 12% of them seen only once. V gene TRBV13 combines with J gene TRBJ2-5; 10 bases line up with TRBD2. The sample consisted of PBMCs from blood, taken on the day of vaccination. This receptor was identified in a man in his fifties who received an inactivated influenza vaccine. In DNA, the CDR3 is TGTGCCAGCAGCTTCTTAGCGGGAGGCAGGCAAGAGACCCAGTACTTC. Translated: CASSFLAGGRQETQYF.